The entry below describes one T cell receptor beta chain. The antigen is not known. This CDR3 comprises 14 residues. Trimming at V came to 7 bases and at J to 10 bases, leaving 13 bases not matched to a gene. Germline CDR1 SGHTA, CDR2 FQGTGA. Researchers ran the PCR with 60 Vbeta and 13 Jbeta primers. Authors' processing steps: Among the unique TCR beta chains that a later analysis counted, roughly 80 million in all, about 10 million were shared. Clones were sequenced by immunoSEQ multiplex PCR, and TCRdb holds only the in-frame ones, with some missing. V and J calls and clone size are given by that table; D and trimming were obtained from the DNA. Of under 200,000 clones detected, around 77% appear once; the ten largest clones hold 2% to 2.5%. This specimen comes from a study of cytomegalovirus exposure and HLA in healthy donors. Study findings and constraints: Reported results showed that the classifier diagnosed cytomegalovirus status with high specificity and sensitivity. There were 150 to 200 TCR beta chains listed as cytomegalovirus-associated.

This receptor was identified in a man between 60 and 75 years old in good health and CMV-seronegative. The genes are TRBV7-3 and TRBJ2-3; TRBD2 matches 8 bases. The sample was PBMCs. The CDR3 sequence: CASTEINSGGAQYF. The CDR3 DNA sequence: TGTGCCAGCACCGAAATCAACTCGGGGGGGGCGCAGTATTTT. Using reference TRBV7-3 and TRBJ2-3 for the parts outside the CDR3, the full variable domain is GAGVSQTPSNKVTEKGKYVELRCDPISGHTALYWYRQSLGQGPEFLIYFQGTGAADDSGLPNDRFFAVRPEGSVSTLKIQRTERGDSAVYLCASTEINSGGAQYFGPGTRLTVL.